These 21 T cell receptor beta chains were all obtained from the same sample, sequenced in a study of T cell changes during pregnancy in multiple sclerosis. Profiled with immunoSEQ multiplex PCR; TCRdb holds only in-frame clones, not every one. The sample consists of 85,000 to 90,000 clones, 94% of them appearing once. Source: peripheral blood, taken after pregnancy. Receptors originate from a female donor in good health, enrolled as a control in a pregnancy study.

V and J are TRBV9 and TRBJ2-1; no clear D. V lost 1 base and J lost 3, with 8 bases in between. Germline values: CDR1 SGDLS, CDR2 YYNGEE. The CDR3 is 14 residues long. The CDR3 spells CASSVLSNYNEQFF. DNA for the CDR3: TGTGCCAGCAGCGTACTGAGTAACTACAATGAGCAGTTCTTC.

The chain uses TRBV18 and TRBJ1-1; D not certain. The CDR3 is 12 amino acids. Trimming removed 3 bases at V and 7 bases at J, with 9 bases between. Germline lookup yields CDR1 KGHSH and CDR2 LQKENI. The CDR3 sequence: CASSPGNNEAFF. In DNA form, the CDR3 reads TGTGCCAGCTCACCCGGGAATAATGAAGCTTTCTTT.

The chain joins TRBV28 to TRBJ1-5, with D possibly being TRBD1 (5 bases). Germline CDR1 MDHEN, CDR2 SYDVKM. Trimming stripped 3 bases from V and 8 bases from J, with 17 bases between. The CDR3 covers 15 residues. CDR3 nucleotide sequence: TGTGCCAGCAGTTTGCGGGCGAGACCGGGGGAGCCCCAGCATTTT. It encodes CASSLRARPGEPQHF.

This rearrangement joins TRBV5-1 to TRBJ2-7; TRBD1 aligns across 9 bases. V gave up 4 bases and J gave up 0 bases; unmatched junction bases: 8. This CDR3 has 16 residues. CDR1 and CDR2 (germline): SGHRS, YFSETQ. The CDR3 coding sequence is TGCGCCAGCAGCCCGGGACAGGGTTTGGGCTCCTACGAGCAGTACTTC. As protein: CASSPGQGLGSYEQYF.

This chain connects TRBV10-3 to TRBJ2-7, with TRBD2 as a possible D gene (5 bases). V was pared by 3 bases and J by 4 bases, with 25 bases between. In germline, CDR1 is ENHRY, CDR2 SYGVKD. This CDR3 has 18 residues. CDR3 protein: CAISEILLAQTSNYEQYF. In DNA form, the CDR3 reads TGTGCCATCAGTGAAATCCTCCTAGCCCAAACCTCCAATTACGAGCAGTACTTC.

The rearrangement uses TRBV5-1 and TRBJ2-5; TRBD1 might be the D (5 bases). Germline lookup yields CDR1 SGHRS and CDR2 YFSETQ. Trimming pared 0 bases from V and 0 bases from J, leaving 9 bases between. This CDR3 has 15 amino acids. CDR3 protein: CASSLATGYQETQYF. CDR3 bases: TGCGCCAGCAGCTTGGCCACAGGCTACCAAGAGACCCAGTACTTC.

The chain combines TRBV14 with TRBJ2-1; D gene unclear. Germline CDR1 and CDR2: SGHDN and FVKESK. V lost 0 bases and J lost 0, with 12 bases in between. This CDR3 is built from 17 residues. The CDR3 DNA is TGTGCCAGCAGCCAAGATCGTCTCCCCAGCTCCTACAATGAGCAGTTCTTC. This encodes CASSQDRLPSSYNEQFF.

The rearrangement uses TRBV28 and TRBJ2-5; no reliable D call. The CDR3 has 14 residues. V dropped 8 bases and J dropped 3 bases, with 16 bases sitting between them. Germline lookup yields CDR1 MDHEN and CDR2 SYDVKM. The CDR3 sequence is CASAPRKSKETQYF. The DNA of the CDR3 is TGTGCCAGCGCTCCCAGAAAAAGTAAAGAGACCCAGTACTTC.

This clone appeared once. The chain has TRBV2 and TRBJ1-2; D unclear. Germline V gene data show CDR1 as SNHLY and CDR2 as FYNNEI. V lost 6 bases, J lost 4 bases, and 12 bases lay in between. The CDR3 has 13 amino acids. The DNA for the CDR3 is TGTGCCAGCAGACGAACAGAGGGCTATGGCTACACCTTC. It translates to CASRRTEGYGYTF.

The chain recombines TRBV5-1 with TRBJ1-1; 8 bases line up with TRBD1. Germline V gives CDR1 SGHRS, CDR2 YFSETQ. This CDR3 is built from 13 residues. Trimming removed 2 bases from V and 5 bases from J; junction bases left unmatched: 2. The chain's CDR3 is CASSFTGGTEAFF. CDR3 coding DNA: TGCGCCAGCAGCTTTACAGGGGGGACTGAAGCTTTCTTT.

This chain uses TRBV19 with TRBJ1-1; perhaps TRBD1 as D (6 bases). Germline assignment: CDR1 LNHDA and CDR2 SQIVND (reference sequence). V lost 7 bases to trimming and J lost 1 base, with 22 bases between them. The CDR3 contains 17 residues. CDR3: CASTFHGRGRGNTEAFF. CDR3 nucleotides: TGTGCCAGTACCTTCCACGGCAGGGGAAGAGGGAACACTGAAGCTTTCTTT.

This sequence joins TRBV4-2 and TRBJ2-1; TRBD2 is a possible D gene (8 bases). Germline lookup yields CDR1 LGHNA and CDR2 YNFKEQ. The CDR3 runs 22 residues. Between the trimmed V and J ends, which lost 0 bases and 3 bases, there was a span of 30 bases. The CDR3 DNA sequence: TGTGCCAGCAGCCAAGATGTTTCGAGTAACCCAGGGGGGAGCGGGAGCTACAATGAGCAGTTCTTC. Its translation: CASSQDVSSNPGGSGSYNEQFF.

The J gene is TRBJ2-7, the V gene TRBV2; D is perhaps TRBD1 (6 bases). Germline assignment: CDR1 SNHLY and CDR2 FYNNEI. The CDR3 runs 14 residues. The V end lost 4 bases, the J end lost 0 bases, and 10 bases lay between the germline ends. As DNA, the CDR3 is TGTGCCAGCAGTGGGACAGACCCCTCCTACGAGCAGTACTTC. This gives the protein CASSGTDPSYEQYF.

V and J are TRBV11-2 and TRBJ2-3; TRBD2 matches 11 bases. The CDR3 contains 16 residues. Germline assignment: CDR1 SGHAT and CDR2 FQNNGV. V dropped 3 bases and J dropped 0; count of bases not matched to a gene: 2. The chain's CDR3 is CASSFRLAGSTDTQYF. In DNA, the CDR3 is TGTGCCAGCAGCTTTCGACTAGCGGGGAGCACAGATACGCAGTATTTT.

This chain links TRBV10-3 with TRBJ1-1; 8 nucleotides line up with TRBD1. CDR3 length: 18 amino acids. CDR1 is ENHRY and CDR2 is SYGVKD in the germline V gene. V shed 2 bases, J shed 0 bases, and the junction held 11 bases outside the gene matches. In nucleotides, the CDR3 is TGTGCCATCAGTGAGGCGCTGACAGGGGCCTCGCTGAACACTGAAGCTTTCTTT. Translating gives CAISEALTGASLNTEAFF.

The chain recombines TRBV28 with TRBJ2-7; D is unresolved. The CDR3 loop spans 12 amino acids. The ends were cut back, 4 bases at V and 3 bases at J, with 7 bases in the middle. Per germline, CDR1 MDHEN and CDR2 SYDVKM. CDR3 sequence (DNA): TGTGCCAGCAGTTCACCTATCTACGAGCAGTACTTC. Encoded protein: CASSSPIYEQYF. Full variable domain (remainder filled in from reference TRBV28 and TRBJ2-7): DVKVTQSSRYLVKRTGEKVFLECVQDMDHENMFWYRQDPGLGLRLIYFSYDVKMKEKGDIPEGYSVSREKKERFSLILESASTNQTSMYLCASSSPIYEQYFGPGTRLTVT.

This clone occurred once. The rearrangement links TRBV19 to TRBJ2-7; TRBD1 matches 9 bases. CDR3 length equals 13 residues. The trim removed 10 bases at V and 6 bases at J, leaving 10 bases unmatched. CDR1 is LNHDA, CDR2 SQIVND, per germline (reference sequence). Here the CDR3 reads CATGTGLPLEQYF. The CDR3 coding sequence is TGTGCCACCGGGACAGGGCTCCCGCTCGAGCAGTACTTC.

The chain employs TRBV28 and TRBJ1-2; D is perhaps TRBD1 (6 bases). Germline assignment: CDR1 MDHEN and CDR2 SYDVKM. The V end lost 5 bases, the J end lost 8 bases, and 27 bases lay between the germline ends. CDR3 length: 17 residues. CDR3 sequence: CASSTPGSTGPLEGYTF. In DNA form, the CDR3 reads TGTGCCAGCAGTACCCCTGGATCCACAGGGCCTCTCGAGGGCTACACCTTC.

V and J are TRBV4-1 and TRBJ2-1, with TRBD1 as a possible D gene (6 bases). The germline CDR1 and CDR2 sequences are MGHRA and YSYEKL. CDR3 length: 17 amino acids. Trimming shortened V by 0 bases and J by 0 bases, and 12 bases separated the two germline ends. The CDR3 is CASSQEGPTGSYNEQFF. The CDR3 DNA reads as TGCGCCAGCAGCCAAGAAGGCCCGACAGGCTCCTACAATGAGCAGTTCTTC.

V gene TRBV4-1 combines with J gene TRBJ1-3, with no clear D. This CDR3 has 14 residues. Trimming took 4 bases from V and 0 from J, leaving 7 bases between them. Germline CDR1 MGHRA, CDR2 YSYEKL. The DNA for the CDR3 is TGCGCCAGCAGCCGGTCAGACTCTGGAAACACCATATATTTT. This codes for CASSRSDSGNTIYF.

The genes are TRBV9 and TRBJ2-1; 8 nucleotides match TRBD2. Germline V gene lookup returns CDR1 SGDLS and CDR2 YYNGEE. Germline trimming cut 2 bases from V and 6 bases from J; bases unmatched to any gene: 7. The CDR3 is 15 amino acids. The CDR3 spells CASSVSAGASNEQFF. The CDR3 nucleotides are TGTGCCAGCAGCGTCTCAGCGGGAGCGTCCAATGAGCAGTTCTTC.